The entry below describes one T cell receptor beta chain. Its target is not known. CDR3 length equals 15 residues. Germline CDR1 SGHAT, CDR2 FQNNGV. Trimming took 5 bases from V and 0 from J, leaving 11 bases between them. This entry belongs to a study of graft-versus-host responses after intestinal transplantation. Measured with immunoSEQ multiplex PCR; TCRdb has only the in-frame clones, and not every one. The sample has some 140,000 clones; nearly 95% are singletons. Sequenced material: unstimulated CD4+ T cells sorted from spleen or lymph node cells, taken before intestinal transplant. The TCR sequence derives from a human donor who received an intestinal transplant. The chain joins TRBV11-2 to TRBJ2-1; no firm D call. This chain's CDR3 is CASSGTTSSYNEQFF. Written as DNA, the CDR3 is TGTGCCAGCAGCGGTACCACGAGCTCCTACAATGAGCAGTTCTTC.